This T cell receptor beta chain was sequenced during a study of Ad26.COV2.S vaccination and SARS-CoV-2 variants. Study overall: Donor was in the COV1001 Ad26.COV2.S trial arm.

Remarks on this clone: Its antigen is unknown.

General study findings and limits: CD8+ and CD4+ T cells specific for spike reportedly responded with substantial breadth after vaccination.

Indicated treatment: approximately 18 received Ad26.COV2.S at low or high dose, single or two shots; several received placebo; per-sample allocation not given. Day 63 after the first injection of vaccine or placebo was the sampling time. The study used a vaccine consisting of an Ad26 vector that expressed Wuhan-strain SARS-CoV-2 spike. The trim removed 4 bases at V and 5 bases at J, leaving 7 bases unmatched. CDR3 length: 15 amino acids. Germline CDR1 and CDR2: SGDLS and YYNGEE. Sequencing used immunoSEQ multiplex PCR; TCRdb keeps in-frame clones, though not all of them. The data hold 380,000 or so clones, with roughly 91% observed a single time.

The source of this sequence is a person between 18 and 65 years old who received the Ad26.COV2.S COVID-19 vaccine or a placebo. The source was peripheral blood, collected in a trial of Ad26.COV2.S vaccine versus placebo. This chain joins TRBV9 and TRBJ1-4; 8 positions match TRBD1. CDR3 nucleotide sequence: TGTGCCAGCAGCCCAGGACAGGGAGAGAATGAAAAACTGTTTTTT. As protein: CASSPGQGENEKLFF.